This T cell receptor beta chain was identified during a study of blood T cell repertoires in COVID-19. Libraries were prepared by immunoSEQ multiplex PCR; TCRdb keeps only in-frame clonotypes and omits some of them. The sample lists hundreds of thousands of clones, around 90% occurring once. V was cut by 7 bases and J by 0 bases, with 15 bases left in between. The CDR3 extends over 15 amino acids. Per germline, CDR1 SGHTA and CDR2 FQGNSA. The source is a woman aged 18-29 years who had recovered from COVID-19. The gene calls are TRBV7-2 and TRBJ1-1, with D perhaps TRBD1 (5 bases). Sequenced material: PBMCs or T cells enriched from blood (not recorded which). CDR3 coding DNA: TGTGCCAGCACCACCCAGGCGACAGTGAACACTGAAGCTTTCTTT. This encodes CASTTQATVNTEAFF.